This TCR beta chain derives from a study of T cells in Graves' hyperthyroidism and ophthalmopathy. RNA transcripts served as the template for amplifying TCR beta CDR3 regions. The HTBI primer set served for first-round RT-PCR of the TCR CDR3. TCRdb independently ran MiXCR on the multiplex PCR reads; one entry per CDR3 protein. The sample consists of 300,000 to 450,000 distinct CDR3 sequences, about 15% of them appearing once. Overall study findings and caveats: Ophthalmopathy, which appeared later, was predicted by the model a median around 6.5 months before onset. Ophthalmopathy stood apart from stable hyperthyroidism in a 13 V-J model.

The table lists this clonotype with many counts. Its antigen is undetermined. The material sequenced was blood. This TCR was recovered from a woman aged 30 to 39 with Graves' hyperthyroidism.

CDR3 protein: CASSQDAGEAFNEQFF. The CDR3, as DNA: TGTGCCAGCAGCCAAGATGCGGGAGAAGCCTTCAATGAGCAGTTCTTC. The genes are TRBV3-1 and TRBJ2-1; 7 bases agree with TRBD2. The CDR3 is made up of 16 amino acids. V was clipped by 0 bases and J by 6 bases; unmatched bases: 8. CDR1 is LGHDT and CDR2 is YNNKEL in the germline V gene (reference sequence).